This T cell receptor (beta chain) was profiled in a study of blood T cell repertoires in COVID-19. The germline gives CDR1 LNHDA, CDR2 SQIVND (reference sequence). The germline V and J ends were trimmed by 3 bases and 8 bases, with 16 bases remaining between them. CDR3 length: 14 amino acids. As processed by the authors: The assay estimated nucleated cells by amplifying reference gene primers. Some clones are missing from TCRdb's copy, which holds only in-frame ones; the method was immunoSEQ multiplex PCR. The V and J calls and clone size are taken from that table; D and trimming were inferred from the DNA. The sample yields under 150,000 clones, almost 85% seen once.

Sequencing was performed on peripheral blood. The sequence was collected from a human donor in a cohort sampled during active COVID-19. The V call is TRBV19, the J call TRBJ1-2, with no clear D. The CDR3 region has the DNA TGTGCCAGTAGTATGGTCCGGGGAGTACGCGGCTACACCTTC. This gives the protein CASSMVRGVRGYTF.